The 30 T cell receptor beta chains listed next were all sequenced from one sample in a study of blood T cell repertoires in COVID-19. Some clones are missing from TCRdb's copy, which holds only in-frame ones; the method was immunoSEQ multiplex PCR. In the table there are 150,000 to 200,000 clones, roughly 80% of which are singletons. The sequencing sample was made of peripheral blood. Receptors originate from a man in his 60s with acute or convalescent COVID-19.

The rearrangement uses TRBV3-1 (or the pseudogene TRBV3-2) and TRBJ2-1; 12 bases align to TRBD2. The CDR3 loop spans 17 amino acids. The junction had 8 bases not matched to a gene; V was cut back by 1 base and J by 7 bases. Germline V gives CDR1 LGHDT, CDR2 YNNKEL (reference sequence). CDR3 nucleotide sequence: TGTGCCAGCAGCCAAGGCCTAGCGGGGGGGCCTCTGAATGAGCAGTTCTTC. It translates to CASSQGLAGGPLNEQFF.

The CDR3: CASSFYSNNEQFF. The DNA of the CDR3 is TGTGCCAGCAGTTTTTACAGTAACAATGAGCAGTTCTTC. V and J are TRBV12-3 or TRBV12-4 and TRBJ2-1; unclear D gene. Trimming left V 3 bases short and J 5 bases short, with 8 bases between. The CDR3 covers 13 residues.

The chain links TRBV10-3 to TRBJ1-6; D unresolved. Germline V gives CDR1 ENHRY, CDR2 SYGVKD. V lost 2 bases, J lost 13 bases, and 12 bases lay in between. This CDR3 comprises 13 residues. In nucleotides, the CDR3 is TGTGCCATCAGTGAGAGCTGGGAGAAGCCCCTCCACTTT. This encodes CAISESWEKPLHF.

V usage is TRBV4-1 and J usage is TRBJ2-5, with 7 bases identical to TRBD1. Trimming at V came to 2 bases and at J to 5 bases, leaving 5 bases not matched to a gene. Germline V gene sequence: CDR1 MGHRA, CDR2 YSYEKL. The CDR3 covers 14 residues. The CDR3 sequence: CASSQLDRVETQYF. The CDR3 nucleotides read TGCGCCAGCAGCCAACTCGACAGGGTCGAGACCCAGTACTTC.

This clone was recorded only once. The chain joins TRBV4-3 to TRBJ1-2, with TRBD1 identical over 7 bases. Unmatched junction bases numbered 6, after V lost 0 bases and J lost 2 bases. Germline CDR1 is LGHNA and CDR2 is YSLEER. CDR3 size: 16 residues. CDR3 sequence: CASSQEYRGLNYGYTF. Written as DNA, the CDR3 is TGCGCCAGCAGCCAAGAATACAGGGGCCTAAACTATGGCTACACCTTC.

CDR3 coding DNA: TGTGCCAGCAGCGATTCAGGGTTTAGCGGTGGCTACACCTTC. It encodes CASSDSGFSGGYTF. V gene TRBV7-9 combines with J gene TRBJ1-2; weak D call: TRBD1 (5 bases). Trimming removed 5 bases from V and 7 bases from J, with 17 bases in between. This CDR3 is 14 amino acids long. Germline CDR1 is SEHNR and CDR2 is FQNEAQ (reference sequence). Using reference TRBV7-9 and TRBJ1-2 for the parts outside the CDR3, the full variable domain is DTGVSQNPRHKITKRGQNVTFRCDPISEHNRLYWYRQTLGQGPEFLTYFQNEAQLEKSRLLSDRFSAERPKGSFSTLEIQRTEQGDSAMYLCASSDSGFSGGYTFGSGTRLTVV.

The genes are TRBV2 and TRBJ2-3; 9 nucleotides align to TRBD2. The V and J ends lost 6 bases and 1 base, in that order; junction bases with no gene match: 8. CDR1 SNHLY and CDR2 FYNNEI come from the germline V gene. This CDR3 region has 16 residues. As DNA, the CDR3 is TGTGCCAGCAGACCGAGGACTAGCGTGGGCACAGATACGCAGTATTTT. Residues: CASRPRTSVGTDTQYF.

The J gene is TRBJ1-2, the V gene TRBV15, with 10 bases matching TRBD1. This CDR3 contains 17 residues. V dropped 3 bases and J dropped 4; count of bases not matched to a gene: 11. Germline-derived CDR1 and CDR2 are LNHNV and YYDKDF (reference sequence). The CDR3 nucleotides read TGTGCCACCAGCAGGGAGGGACAGGGGAGACGGACCTATGGCTACACCTTC. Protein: CATSREGQGRRTYGYTF.

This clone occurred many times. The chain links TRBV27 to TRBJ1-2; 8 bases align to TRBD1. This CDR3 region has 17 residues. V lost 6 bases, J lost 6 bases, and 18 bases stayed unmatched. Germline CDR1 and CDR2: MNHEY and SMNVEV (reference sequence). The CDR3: CASSNSRIAGQEDGYTF. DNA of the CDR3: TGTGCCAGCAGCAATTCCCGGATCGCGGGACAGGAGGATGGCTACACCTTC.

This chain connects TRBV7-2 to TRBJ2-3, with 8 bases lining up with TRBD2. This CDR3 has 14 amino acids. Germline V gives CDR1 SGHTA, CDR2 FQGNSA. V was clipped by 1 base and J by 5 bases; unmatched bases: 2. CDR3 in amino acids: CASSLERGQDTQYF. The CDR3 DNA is TGTGCCAGCAGCTTAGAGCGGGGGCAAGATACGCAGTATTTT.

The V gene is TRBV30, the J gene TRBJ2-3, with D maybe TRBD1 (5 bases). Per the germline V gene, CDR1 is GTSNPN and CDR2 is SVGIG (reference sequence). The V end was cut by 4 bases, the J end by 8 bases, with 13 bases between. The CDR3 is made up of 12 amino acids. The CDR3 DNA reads TGTGCCTGGACGTCAGGGTCTCCTACGCAGTATTTT. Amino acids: CAWTSGSPTQYF.

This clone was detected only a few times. The CDR3 is CASSSAADGDNYGYTF. DNA for the CDR3: TGTGCCAGCAGCTCCGCGGCGGACGGGGATAACTATGGCTACACCTTC. This chain links TRBV7-9 with TRBJ1-2; unclear D gene. This CDR3 is 16 amino acids long. Trimming stripped 4 bases from V and 1 base from J, with 16 bases between. Germline V gene sequence: CDR1 SEHNR, CDR2 FQNEAQ (reference sequence).

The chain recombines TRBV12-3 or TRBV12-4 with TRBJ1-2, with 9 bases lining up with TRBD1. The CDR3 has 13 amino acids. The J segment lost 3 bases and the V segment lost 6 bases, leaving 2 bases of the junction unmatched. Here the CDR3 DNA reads TGTGCCAGCAGCCGGACAGGGGACTATGGCTACACCTTC. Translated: CASSRTGDYGYTF.

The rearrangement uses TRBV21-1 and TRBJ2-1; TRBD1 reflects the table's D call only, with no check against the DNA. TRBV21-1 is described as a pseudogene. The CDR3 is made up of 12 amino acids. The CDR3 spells CASSSQQGEGFF. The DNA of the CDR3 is TGTGCCAGCAGCTCCCAACAGGGGGAGGGGTTCTTC.

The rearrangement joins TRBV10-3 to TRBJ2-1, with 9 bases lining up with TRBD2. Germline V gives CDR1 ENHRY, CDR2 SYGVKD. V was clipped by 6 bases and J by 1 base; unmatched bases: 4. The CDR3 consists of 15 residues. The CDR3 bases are TGTGCCATCAGCTTAGCGGGGGAGTCCTACAATGAGCAGTTCTTC. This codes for CAISLAGESYNEQFF.

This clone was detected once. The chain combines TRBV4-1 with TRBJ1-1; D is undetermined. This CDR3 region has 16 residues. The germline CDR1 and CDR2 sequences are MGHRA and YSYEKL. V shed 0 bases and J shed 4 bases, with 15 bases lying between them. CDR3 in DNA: TGCGCCAGCAGCCAAGATCAGAGAGGAGTTTTCACTGAAGCTTTCTTT. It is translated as CASSQDQRGVFTEAFF.

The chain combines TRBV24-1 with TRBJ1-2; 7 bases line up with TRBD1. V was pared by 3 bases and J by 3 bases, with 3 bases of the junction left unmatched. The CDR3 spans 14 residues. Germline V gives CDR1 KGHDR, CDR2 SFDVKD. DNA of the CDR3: TGTGCCACCAGTGATCACAGGGGTGACTATGGCTACACCTTC. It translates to CATSDHRGDYGYTF.

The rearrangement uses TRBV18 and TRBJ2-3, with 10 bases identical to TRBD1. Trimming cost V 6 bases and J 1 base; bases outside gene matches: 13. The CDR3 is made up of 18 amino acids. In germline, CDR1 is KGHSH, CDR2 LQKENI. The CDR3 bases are TGTGCCAGCTCTCCCACTTCCGGGACAGGGGATGGCACAGATACGCAGTATTTT. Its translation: CASSPTSGTGDGTDTQYF.

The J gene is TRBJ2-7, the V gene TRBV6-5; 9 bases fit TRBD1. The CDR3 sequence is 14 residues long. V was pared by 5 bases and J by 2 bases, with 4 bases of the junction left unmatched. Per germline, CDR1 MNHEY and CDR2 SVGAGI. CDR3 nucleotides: TGTGCCAGCAGTCTGACAGGGGGAACCTACGAGCAGTACTTC. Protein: CASSLTGGTYEQYF.

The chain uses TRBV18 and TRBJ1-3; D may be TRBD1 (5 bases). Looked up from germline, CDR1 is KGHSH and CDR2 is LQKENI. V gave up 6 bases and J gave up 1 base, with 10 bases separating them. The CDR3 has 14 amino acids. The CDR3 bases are TGTGCCAGCTCCCGTGGGGCGTCTGGAAACACCATATATTTT. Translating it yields CASSRGASGNTIYF.

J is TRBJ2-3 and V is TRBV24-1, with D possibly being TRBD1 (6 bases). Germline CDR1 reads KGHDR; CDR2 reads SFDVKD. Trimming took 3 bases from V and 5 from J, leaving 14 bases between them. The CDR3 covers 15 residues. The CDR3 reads CATSDHRVRGDTQYF. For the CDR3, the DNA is TGTGCCACCAGTGATCACAGGGTTCGAGGAGATACGCAGTATTTT.

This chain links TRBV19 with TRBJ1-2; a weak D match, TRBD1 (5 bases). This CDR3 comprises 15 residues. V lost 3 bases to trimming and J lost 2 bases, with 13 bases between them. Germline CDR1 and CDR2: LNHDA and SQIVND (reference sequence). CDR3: CASSIGTGLNYGYTF. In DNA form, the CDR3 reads TGTGCCAGTAGTATCGGGACTGGGCTAAACTATGGCTACACCTTC.

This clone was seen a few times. CDR3 in DNA: TGTGCCAGCAGCGTATCCCCCGGTCCGAGCTCTGGAAACACCATATATTTT. Translated: CASSVSPGPSSGNTIYF. The chain joins TRBV9 to TRBJ1-3; no firm D call. V was shortened by 1 base and J by 0 bases, with 14 bases between the two germline ends. The CDR3 runs 17 residues. The V gene's germline CDR1 is SGDLS and CDR2 YYNGEE.

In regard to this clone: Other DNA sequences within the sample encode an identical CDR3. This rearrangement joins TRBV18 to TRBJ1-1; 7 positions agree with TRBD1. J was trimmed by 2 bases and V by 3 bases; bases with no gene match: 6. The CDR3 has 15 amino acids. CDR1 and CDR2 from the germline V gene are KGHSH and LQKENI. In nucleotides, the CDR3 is TGTGCCAGCTCACCTCAGGGGGTGAGCAACACTGAAGCTTTCTTT. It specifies CASSPQGVSNTEAFF.

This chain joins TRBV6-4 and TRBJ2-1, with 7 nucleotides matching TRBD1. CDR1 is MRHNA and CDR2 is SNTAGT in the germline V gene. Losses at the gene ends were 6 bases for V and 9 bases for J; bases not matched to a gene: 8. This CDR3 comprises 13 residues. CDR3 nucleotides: TGTGCCAGCAGGGGGACAGTAGTGGGTGAGCAGTTCTTC. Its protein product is CASRGTVVGEQFF.

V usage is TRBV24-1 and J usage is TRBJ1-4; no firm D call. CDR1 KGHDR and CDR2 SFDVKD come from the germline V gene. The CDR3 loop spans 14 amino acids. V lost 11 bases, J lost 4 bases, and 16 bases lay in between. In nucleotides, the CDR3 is TGTGCCATAGAACCGGGTCATGTTAATGAAAAACTGTTTTTT. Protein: CAIEPGHVNEKLFF.

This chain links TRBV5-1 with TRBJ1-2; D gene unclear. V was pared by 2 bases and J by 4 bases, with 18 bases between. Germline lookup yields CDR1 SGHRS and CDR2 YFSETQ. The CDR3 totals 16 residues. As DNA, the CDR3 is TGCGCCAGCAGCTTAATGTCGGCGTCAGACTTCTATGGCTACACCTTC. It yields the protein CASSLMSASDFYGYTF.

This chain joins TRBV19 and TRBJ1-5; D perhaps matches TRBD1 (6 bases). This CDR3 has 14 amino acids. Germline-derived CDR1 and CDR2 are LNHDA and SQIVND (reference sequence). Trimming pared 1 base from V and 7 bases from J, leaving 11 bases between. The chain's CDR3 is CASSIVPGVQPQHF. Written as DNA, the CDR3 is TGTGCCAGTAGTATAGTTCCAGGGGTCCAGCCCCAGCATTTT.

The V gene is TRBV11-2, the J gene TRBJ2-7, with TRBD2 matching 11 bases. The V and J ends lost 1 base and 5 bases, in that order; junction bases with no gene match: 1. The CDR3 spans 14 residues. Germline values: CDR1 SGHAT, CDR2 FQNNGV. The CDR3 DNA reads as TGTGCCAGCAGCTTAGTACTAGCGGGGGACGAGCAGTACTTC. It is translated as CASSLVLAGDEQYF.

CDR3 loop: CASSEEMMNTEAFF. CDR3 in DNA: TGCGCCAGCAGCGAGGAGATGATGAACACTGAAGCTTTCTTT. The J gene is TRBJ1-1, the V gene TRBV5-1; D is uncertain. Germline-derived CDR1 and CDR2 are SGHRS and YFSETQ. This CDR3 is 14 amino acids long. Trimming removed 4 bases from V and 0 bases from J, with 10 bases in between.